The clone carrying this TCR beta chain was observed at least ten times. Other nucleotide sequences from this sample produce the same CDR3. The entry originates in a study of CD8+ T cells in alopecia areata. Noted treatment: oral pan-JAK inhibitor, 5-10 mg twice daily. Trimming pared 6 bases from V and 1 base from J, leaving 7 bases between. CDR1 and CDR2 (germline): SNHLY, FYNNEI. This CDR3 spans 13 amino acids. RNA was isolated and reverse transcribed to cDNA, the sequencing template. Using immunoSEQ multiplex PCR, the repertoire was profiled, and TCRdb retains in-frame clones only, with some absent. This table holds about 190,000 clones, 55% to 70% found once.

The sequence was obtained from a human donor with alopecia areata. Here the sequenced sample was CD4+ T cells sorted from blood, taken at week 4, from a patient treated with tofacitinib. V gene TRBV2 combines with J gene TRBJ1-5; D gene unclear. The DNA of the CDR3 is TGTGCCAGCAGACTTAACAGCAATCAGCCCCAGCATTTT. It encodes CASRLNSNQPQHF.